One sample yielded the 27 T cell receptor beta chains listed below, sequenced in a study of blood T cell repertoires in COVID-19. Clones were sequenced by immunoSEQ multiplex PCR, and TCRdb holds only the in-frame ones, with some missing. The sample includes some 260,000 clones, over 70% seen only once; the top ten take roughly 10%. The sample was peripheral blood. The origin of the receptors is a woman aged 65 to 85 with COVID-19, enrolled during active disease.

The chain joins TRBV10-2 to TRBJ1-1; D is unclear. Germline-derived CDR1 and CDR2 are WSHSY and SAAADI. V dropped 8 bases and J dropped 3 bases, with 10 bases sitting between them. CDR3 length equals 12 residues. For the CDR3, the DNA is TGCGCCAGCTCTCCCGGAGACACTGAAGCTTTCTTT. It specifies CASSPGDTEAFF.

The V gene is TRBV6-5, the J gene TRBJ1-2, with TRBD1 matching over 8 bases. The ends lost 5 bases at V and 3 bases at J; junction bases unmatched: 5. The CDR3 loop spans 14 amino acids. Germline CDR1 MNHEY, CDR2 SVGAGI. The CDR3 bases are TGTGCCAGCAGTCGGACAGGGATCGACTATGGCTACACCTTC. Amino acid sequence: CASSRTGIDYGYTF.

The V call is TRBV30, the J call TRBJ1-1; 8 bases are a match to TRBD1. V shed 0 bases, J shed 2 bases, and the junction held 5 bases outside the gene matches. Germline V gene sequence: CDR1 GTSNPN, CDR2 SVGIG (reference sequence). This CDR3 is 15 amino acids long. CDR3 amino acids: CAWSVYGTGNTEAFF. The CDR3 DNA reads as TGTGCCTGGAGTGTCTACGGGACAGGAAACACTGAAGCTTTCTTT. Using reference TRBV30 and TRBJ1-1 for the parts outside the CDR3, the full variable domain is SQTIHQWPATLVQPVGSPLSLECTVEGTSNPNLYWYRQAAGRGLQLLFYSVGIGQISSEVPQNLSASRPQDRQFILSSKKLLLSDSGFYLCAWSVYGTGNTEAFFGQGTRLTVV.

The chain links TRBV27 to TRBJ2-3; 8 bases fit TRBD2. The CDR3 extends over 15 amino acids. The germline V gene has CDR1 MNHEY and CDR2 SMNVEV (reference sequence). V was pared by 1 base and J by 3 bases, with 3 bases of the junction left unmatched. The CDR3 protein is CASSLYPGGTDTQYF. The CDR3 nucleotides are TGTGCCAGCAGTTTATATCCGGGAGGGACAGATACGCAGTATTTT.

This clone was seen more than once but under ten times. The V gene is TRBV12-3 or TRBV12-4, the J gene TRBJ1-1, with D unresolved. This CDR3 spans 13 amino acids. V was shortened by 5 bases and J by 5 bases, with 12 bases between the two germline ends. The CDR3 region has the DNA TGTGCCAGCAGTCTTACCCAGGAAACTGAAGCTTTCTTT. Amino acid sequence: CASSLTQETEAFF.

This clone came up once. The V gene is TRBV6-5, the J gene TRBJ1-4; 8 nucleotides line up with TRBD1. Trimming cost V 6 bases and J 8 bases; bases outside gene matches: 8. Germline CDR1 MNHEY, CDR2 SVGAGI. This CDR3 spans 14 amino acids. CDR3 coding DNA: TGTGCCAGCAGAAGGACAGGGCTGAGGGAAAAACTGTTTTTT. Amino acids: CASRRTGLREKLFF.

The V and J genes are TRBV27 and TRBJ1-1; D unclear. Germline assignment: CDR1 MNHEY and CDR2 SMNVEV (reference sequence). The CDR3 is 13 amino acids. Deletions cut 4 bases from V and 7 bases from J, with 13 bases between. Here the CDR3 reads CASSYRRPSEAFF. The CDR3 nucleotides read TGTGCCAGCAGTTACCGCCGACCTAGTGAAGCTTTCTTT.

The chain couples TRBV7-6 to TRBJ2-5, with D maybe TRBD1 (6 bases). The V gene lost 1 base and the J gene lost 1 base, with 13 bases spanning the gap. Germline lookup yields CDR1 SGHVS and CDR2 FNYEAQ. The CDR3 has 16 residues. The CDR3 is CASSLVPQGSQETQYF. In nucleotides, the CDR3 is TGTGCCAGCAGCTTAGTACCACAGGGTTCCCAAGAGACCCAGTACTTC.

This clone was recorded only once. The CDR3 here is CASSQEGGGTNTGELFF. CDR3 coding DNA: TGTGCCAGCAGCCAAGAAGGAGGCGGGACGAACACCGGGGAGCTGTTTTTT. V is TRBV4-2 and J is TRBJ2-2, with D possibly matching TRBD2 (6 bases). The CDR3 is 17 residues long. V shed 0 bases and J shed 0 bases, with 11 bases lying between them. In germline, CDR1 is LGHNA, CDR2 YNFKEQ.

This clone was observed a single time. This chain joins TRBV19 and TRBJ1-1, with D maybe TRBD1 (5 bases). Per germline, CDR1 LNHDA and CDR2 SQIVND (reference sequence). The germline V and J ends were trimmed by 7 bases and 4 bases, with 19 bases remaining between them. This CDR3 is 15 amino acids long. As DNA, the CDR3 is TGTGCCAGTATTTCTTTCAGGGATGAAGGCACTGAAGCTTTCTTT. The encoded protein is CASISFRDEGTEAFF.

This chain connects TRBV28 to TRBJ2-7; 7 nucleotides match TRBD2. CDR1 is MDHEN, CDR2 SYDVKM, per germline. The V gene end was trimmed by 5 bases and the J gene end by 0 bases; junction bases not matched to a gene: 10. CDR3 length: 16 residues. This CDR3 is CASSPPPREFSYEQYF. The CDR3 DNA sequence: TGTGCCAGCAGTCCCCCCCCGCGGGAGTTCTCCTACGAGCAGTACTTC.

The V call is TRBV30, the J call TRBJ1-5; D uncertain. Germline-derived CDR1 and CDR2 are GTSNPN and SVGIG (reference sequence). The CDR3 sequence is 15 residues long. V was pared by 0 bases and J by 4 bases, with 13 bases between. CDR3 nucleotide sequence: TGTGCCTGGAGTGTAGGGCGGCGGGGTAATCAGCCCCAGCATTTT. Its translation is CAWSVGRRGNQPQHF.

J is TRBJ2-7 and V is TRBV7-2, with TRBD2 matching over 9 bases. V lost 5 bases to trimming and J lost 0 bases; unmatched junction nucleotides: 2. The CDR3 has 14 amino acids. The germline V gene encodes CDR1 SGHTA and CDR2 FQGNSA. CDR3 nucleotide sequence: TGTGCCAGCAGCCTTAGCGGGAGCTCCTACGAGCAGTACTTC. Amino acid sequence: CASSLSGSSYEQYF.

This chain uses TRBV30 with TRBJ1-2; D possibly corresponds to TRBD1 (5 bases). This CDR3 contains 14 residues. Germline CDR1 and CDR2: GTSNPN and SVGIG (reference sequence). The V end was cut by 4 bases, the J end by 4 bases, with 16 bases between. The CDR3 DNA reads TGTGCCTGGACTCGTCAGGGAAGGGGCTATGGCTACACCTTC. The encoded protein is CAWTRQGRGYGYTF.

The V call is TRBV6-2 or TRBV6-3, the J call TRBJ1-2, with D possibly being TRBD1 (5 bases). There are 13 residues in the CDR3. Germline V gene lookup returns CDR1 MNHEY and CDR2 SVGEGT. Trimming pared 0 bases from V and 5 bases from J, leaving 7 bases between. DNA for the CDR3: TGTGCCAGCAGTTACTCGACAGCGTATGGCTACACCTTC. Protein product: CASSYSTAYGYTF.

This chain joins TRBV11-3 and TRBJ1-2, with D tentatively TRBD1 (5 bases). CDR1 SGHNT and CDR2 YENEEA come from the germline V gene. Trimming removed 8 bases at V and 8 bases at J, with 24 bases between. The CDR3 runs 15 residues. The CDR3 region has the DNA TGTGCCAGCTCGTATCGGGGGATCTCCTTGGAGGGCTACACCTTC. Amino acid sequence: CASSYRGISLEGYTF.

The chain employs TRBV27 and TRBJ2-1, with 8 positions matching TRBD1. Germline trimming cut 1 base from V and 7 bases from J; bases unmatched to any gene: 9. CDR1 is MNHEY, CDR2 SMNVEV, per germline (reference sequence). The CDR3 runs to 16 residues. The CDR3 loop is CASSLWTGRASNEQFF. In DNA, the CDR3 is TGTGCCAGCAGTTTATGGACAGGGCGGGCGTCGAATGAGCAGTTCTTC.

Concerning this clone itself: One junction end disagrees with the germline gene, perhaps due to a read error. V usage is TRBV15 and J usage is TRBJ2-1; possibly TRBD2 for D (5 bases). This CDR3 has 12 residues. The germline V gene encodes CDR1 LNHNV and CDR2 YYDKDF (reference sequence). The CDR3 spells CATSRDLSSVVF. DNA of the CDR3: TGTGCCACCAGCAGAGATCTTAGTAGCGTGGTCTTC. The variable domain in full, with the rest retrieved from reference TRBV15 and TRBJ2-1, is DAMVIQNPRYQVTQFGKPVTLSCSQTLNHNVMYWYQQKSSQAPKLLFHYYDKDFNNEADTPDNFQSRRPNTSFCFLDIRSPGLGDTAMYLCATSRDLSSVVFGPGTRLTVL.

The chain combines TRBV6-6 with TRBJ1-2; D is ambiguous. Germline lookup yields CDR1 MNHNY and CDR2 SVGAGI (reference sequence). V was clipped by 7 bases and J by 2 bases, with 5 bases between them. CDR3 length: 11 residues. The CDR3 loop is CASTLNYGYTF. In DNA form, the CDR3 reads TGTGCCAGCACTCTCAACTATGGCTACACCTTC.

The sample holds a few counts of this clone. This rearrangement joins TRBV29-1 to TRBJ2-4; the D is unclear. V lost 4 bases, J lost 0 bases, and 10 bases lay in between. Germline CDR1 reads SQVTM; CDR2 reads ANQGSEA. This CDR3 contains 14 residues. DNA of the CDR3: TGCAGCGTTGTGGAGATCCTAGCCAAAAACATTCAGTACTTC. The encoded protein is CSVVEILAKNIQYF.

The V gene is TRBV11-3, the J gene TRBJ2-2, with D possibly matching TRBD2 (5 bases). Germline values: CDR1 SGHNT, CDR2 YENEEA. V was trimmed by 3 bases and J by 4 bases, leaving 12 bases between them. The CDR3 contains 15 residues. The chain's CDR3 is CASSFAYAGTGELFF. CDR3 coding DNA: TGTGCCAGCAGCTTTGCCTACGCGGGCACCGGGGAGCTGTTTTTT.

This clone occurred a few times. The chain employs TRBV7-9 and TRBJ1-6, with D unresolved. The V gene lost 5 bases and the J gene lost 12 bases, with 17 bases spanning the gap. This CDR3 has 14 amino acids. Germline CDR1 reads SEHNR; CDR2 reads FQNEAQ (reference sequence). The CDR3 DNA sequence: TGTGCCAGCAGCCCCGCCGGCCCTTCGGGACCCCTCCACTTT. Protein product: CASSPAGPSGPLHF.

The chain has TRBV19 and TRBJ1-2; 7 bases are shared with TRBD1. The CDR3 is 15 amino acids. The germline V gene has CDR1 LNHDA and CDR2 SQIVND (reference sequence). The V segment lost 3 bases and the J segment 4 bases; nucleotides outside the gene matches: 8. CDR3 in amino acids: CASSIQQGQGYGYTF. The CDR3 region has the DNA TGTGCCAGTAGTATCCAACAGGGGCAGGGCTATGGCTACACCTTC.

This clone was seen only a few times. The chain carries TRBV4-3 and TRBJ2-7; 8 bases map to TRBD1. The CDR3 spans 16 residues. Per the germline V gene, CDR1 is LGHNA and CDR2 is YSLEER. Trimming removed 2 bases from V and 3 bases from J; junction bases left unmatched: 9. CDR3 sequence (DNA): TGCGCCAGCAGCCAACCTATCGGGACAGGCGACTACGAGCAGTACTTC. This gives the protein CASSQPIGTGDYEQYF.

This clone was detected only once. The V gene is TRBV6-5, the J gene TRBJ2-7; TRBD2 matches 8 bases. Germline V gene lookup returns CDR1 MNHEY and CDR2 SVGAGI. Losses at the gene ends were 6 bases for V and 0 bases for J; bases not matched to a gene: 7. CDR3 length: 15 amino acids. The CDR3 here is CASRTLSGSSYEQYF. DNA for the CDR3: TGTGCCAGCAGGACGTTAAGCGGGAGCTCCTACGAGCAGTACTTC.

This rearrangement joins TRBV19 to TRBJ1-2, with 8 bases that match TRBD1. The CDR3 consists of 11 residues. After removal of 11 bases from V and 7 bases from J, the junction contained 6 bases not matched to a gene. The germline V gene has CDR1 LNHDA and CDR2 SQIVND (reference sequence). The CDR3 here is CALQGVFGYTF. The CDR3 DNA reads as TGTGCCTTACAGGGGGTATTTGGCTACACCTTC.

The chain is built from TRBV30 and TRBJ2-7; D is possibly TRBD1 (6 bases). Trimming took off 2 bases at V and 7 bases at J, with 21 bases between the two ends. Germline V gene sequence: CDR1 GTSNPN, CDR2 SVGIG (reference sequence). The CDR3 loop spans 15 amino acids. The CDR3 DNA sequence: TGTGCCTGGAGTAAGGCCCAGGACAGCTATAGGGAGCAGTACTTC. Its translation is CAWSKAQDSYREQYF.